This TCR beta chain was identified during a study of post-analysis software for immune sequencing data. Study-wide results and limits: A handful of TRBV segments, including TRBV5-6, TRBV5-1 and TRBV20-1, were more frequent in patients than controls.

As regards this clonotype: The antigen remains unidentified.

Germline CDR1 is SGHRS and CDR2 is YFSETQ. The CDR3 runs 14 residues. Between the trimmed V and J ends, which lost 0 bases and 7 bases, there was a span of 13 bases. cDNA libraries for TCR beta contained unique molecular identifiers. MiXCR, applied by TCRdb to the PCR reads, yields one record per CDR3 protein. The data show about 540,000 distinct CDR3 sequences, about a third seen once. Sequencing was performed on blood. The clonotype originates from a girl under 18 with multiple sclerosis. The V call is TRBV5-1, the J call TRBJ1-1; D gene ambiguous. The CDR3 DNA follows: TGCGCCAGCAGCTTGGTAGCGGGGTGTGGTGAAGCTTTCTTT. This gives the protein CASSLVAGCGEAFF.